Sequencing of this TCR beta chain was carried out in a study of T cell changes during pregnancy in multiple sclerosis. Per germline, CDR1 SGHKS and CDR2 YYEKEE (reference sequence). The V end was cut by 1 base, the J end by 10 bases, with 17 bases between. This CDR3 is 14 amino acids long. The assay was immunoSEQ multiplex PCR, and TCRdb's table has in-frame clones only and misses some. The top ten hold roughly 0.76% of the sample, which has some 57,000 clones, roughly nine tenths seen once. The sequences come from CD4+ T cells from peripheral blood mononuclear cells, collected in the first trimester of pregnancy. The receptor was derived from a female donor with multiple sclerosis, enrolled in a pregnancy study. The V call is TRBV5-5, the J call TRBJ1-2; no reliable D call. The DNA of the CDR3 is TGTGCCAGCAGCTTGATGCGGACGGTCCGGGACTACACCTTC. It encodes CASSLMRTVRDYTF.